The subject of this entry is one T cell receptor (beta chain). The antigen remains unidentified. V dropped 9 bases and J dropped 1 base, with 16 bases sitting between them. The CDR3 sequence is 16 residues long. Germline CDR1 reads SGHVS; CDR2 reads FQNEAQ. The sample comes from a study of T cell repertoires in cytomegalovirus infection. Notes on the study in general: Cumulative frequency (of public TCR beta family members) identified carriers of CMV plus the relevant HLA.

One entry per CDR3 protein, called by TCRdb with MiXCR from the reads. Of tens of thousands of distinct CDR3 sequences in the sample, roughly 39% are singletons; the top ten hold roughly 93%. The source was CD8+ T cells from cultured PBMCs, collected from culture after CMV antigen stimulation. The chain combines TRBV7-8 with TRBJ2-6; D assignment may be TRBD1 or TRBD2 (6 bases each). The TCR originated in a human donor in good health (CMV status not recorded). Some clones in this sample may be carry-over from other donors' samples. CDR3 bases: TGTGCCAGTGGGGGCAGGGGACTGTCTGGGGCCAACGTCCTGACTTTC. Amino acids: CASGGRGLSGANVLTF.